Presented here are 10 T cell receptor beta chains from one specimen sequenced in a study of T cells in Graves' hyperthyroidism and ophthalmopathy. Using RNA transcripts as the source, TCR beta CDR3 regions were amplified. TCR CDR3 regions were first amplified by RT-PCR with HTBI primers. MiXCR was run by TCRdb on the multiplex PCR reads, yielding one entry per CDR3 protein. The table includes about 600,000 distinct CDR3 sequences, roughly 15% detected once. Sequences were obtained from blood. The receptors come from a woman in her fifties or sixties with Graves' ophthalmopathy.

This clonotype was observed many times. V gene TRBV28 combines with J gene TRBJ1-1; no reliable D call. The CDR3 is 13 amino acids. Deletions cut 3 bases from V and 4 bases from J, with 9 bases between. Germline loops: CDR1 MDHEN, CDR2 SYDVKM. CDR3 sequence reads: CASSFEGRTEAFF. CDR3 DNA sequence: TGTGCCAGCAGTTTTGAGGGTCGCACTGAAGCTTTCTTT.

This clonotype appeared a few times. The chain has TRBV29-1 and TRBJ2-7; the match to TRBD2 covers 15 bases. Trimming removed 6 bases from V and 7 bases from J; junction bases left unmatched: 7. The CDR3 runs 14 residues. Germline V gene lookup returns CDR1 SQVTM and CDR2 ANQGSEA. The CDR3, as DNA: TGCAGCGTGGGGGGACTAGCGGGAGGTGGAGAGCAGTACTTC. It translates to CSVGGLAGGGEQYF.

This clonotype was counted between two and nine times. The chain recombines TRBV28 with TRBJ2-2; D gene unclear. Between the trimmed V and J ends, which lost 6 bases and 15 bases, there was a span of 8 bases. Germline values: CDR1 MDHEN, CDR2 SYDVKM. The CDR3 sequence is 9 residues long. The CDR3 DNA sequence: TGTGCCAGCAGCCCCCCGATGTTTTTT. It encodes CASSPPMFF.

In this sample, this clonotype turned up a few times. The chain couples TRBV9 to TRBJ2-3; 9 bases line up with TRBD1. This CDR3 comprises 16 residues. Trimming took 4 bases from V and 4 from J; bases not matched to a gene: 10. The germline CDR1 and CDR2 sequences are SGDLS and YYNGEE. In DNA, the CDR3 is TGTGCCAGCAGCTTAAAGGGGACAGGGATTGCAGATACGCAGTATTTT. Protein product: CASSLKGTGIADTQYF.

This clonotype was observed at least ten times. The chain is built from TRBV27 and TRBJ1-2; D perhaps matches TRBD1 (5 bases). Germline-derived CDR1 and CDR2 are MNHEY and SMNVEV (reference sequence). V was clipped by 5 bases and J by 4 bases, with 11 bases between them. The CDR3 has 13 amino acids. DNA of the CDR3: TGTGCCAGCAGTCCTACGGGACCCTATGGCTACACCTTC. This gives the protein CASSPTGPYGYTF.

This clonotype appeared many times. The chain links TRBV7-9 to TRBJ2-1; TRBD2 aligns across 9 bases. The CDR3 loop spans 14 amino acids. From germline, CDR1 is SEHNR and CDR2 FQNEAQ (reference sequence). With V trimmed by 3 bases and J by 12 bases, 9 bases remained unmatched. CDR3 nucleotide sequence: TGTGCCAGCAGCTTTGAGGTAGCGGGAGCGGTGCAGTTCTTC. Its protein is CASSFEVAGAVQFF.

This chain joins TRBV6-1 and TRBJ2-7; 7 nucleotides align to TRBD2. This CDR3 has 14 amino acids. Germline trimming cut 10 bases from V and 5 bases from J; bases unmatched to any gene: 14. From germline, CDR1 is MNHNS and CDR2 SASEGT. CDR3 bases: TGTGCCACGGGGGGTGGCGACGGAGGGGACGAGCAGTACTTC. It specifies CATGGGDGGDEQYF.

This clonotype occurred many times. The J gene is TRBJ2-2, the V gene TRBV28; possible D gene TRBD2, 5 bases. There are 14 residues in the CDR3. The V and J ends lost 7 bases and 7 bases respectively, with 16 bases between them. Germline values: CDR1 MDHEN, CDR2 SYDVKM. CDR3 protein: CASKFGRVVGELFF. The CDR3 DNA reads TGTGCCAGCAAGTTTGGGCGGGTAGTCGGGGAGCTGTTTTTT.

Concerning this clonotype: A junction boundary mismatches the germline segment, possibly from a read error. The chain combines TRBV7-7 with TRBJ2-2; 9 positions match TRBD2. The CDR3 has 16 amino acids. Per germline, CDR1 SSHAT and CDR2 FNYEAQ (reference sequence). CDR3 bases: TGTGCTAGCAGCCCCGGGACTAGCTGGAACACCGGGGAGCTGTTTTTT. It encodes CASSPGTSWNTGELFF. The variable domain in full, with the rest retrieved from reference TRBV7-7 and TRBJ2-2, is GAGVSQSPRYKVTKRGQDVTLRCDPISSHATLYWYQQALGQGPEFLTYFNYEAQPDKSGLPSDRFSAERPEGSISTLTIQRTEQRDSAMYRCASSPGTSWNTGELFFGEGSRLTVL.

This clonotype occurred many times. This chain connects TRBV7-2 to TRBJ2-7; D might be TRBD2 (5 bases). The CDR3 is 13 amino acids. The germline V gene has CDR1 SGHTA and CDR2 FQGNSA. Trimming stripped 6 bases from V and 5 bases from J, with 14 bases between. CDR3: CASSSRGWNEQYF. Written as DNA, the CDR3 is TGTGCCAGCAGTTCCCGGGGTTGGAACGAGCAGTACTTC.